Below are 22 T cell receptor beta chains sequenced from a single sample in a study of blood T cells in healthy people across ages. Sample-barcoded 5' priming and a J-beta primer mix drove a second PCR of about 6 to 12 cycles. Using its own MiXCR run on the 5' RACE reads, TCRdb lists one record per CDR3 protein. The profile shows about 750,000 distinct CDR3 sequences, about 53% of them singletons. Sequencing was done on a sample of blood. The receptors shown here come from a man older than 75 in good health.

The V call is TRBV5-1, the J call TRBJ2-7; 8 nucleotides align to TRBD2. Germline V gives CDR1 SGHRS, CDR2 YFSETQ. This CDR3 is built from 15 residues. After removal of 2 bases from V and 2 bases from J, the junction contained 6 bases not matched to a gene. The CDR3 is CASSFGRAGAYEQYF. Here the CDR3 DNA reads TGCGCCAGCAGCTTTGGACGAGCGGGAGCCTACGAGCAGTACTTC.

The chain is built from TRBV7-9 and TRBJ2-7; maybe TRBD1 (5 bases). Trimming cost V 1 base and J 0 bases, with 13 bases left between them. The CDR3 is made up of 16 amino acids. Germline-derived CDR1 and CDR2 are SEHNR and FQNEAQ (reference sequence). CDR3 sequence: CASSLGAGDSSYEQYF. DNA for the CDR3: TGTGCCAGCAGCTTAGGGGCAGGAGACAGCTCCTACGAGCAGTACTTC.

J is TRBJ1-1 and V is TRBV18; D is unresolved. This CDR3 has 14 amino acids. V was shortened by 0 bases and J by 6 bases, with 11 bases between the two germline ends. CDR1 is KGHSH and CDR2 is LQKENI in the germline V gene. The CDR3 region has the DNA TGTGCCAGCTCACCACCCCAGGCTTTCCCTGAAGCTTTCTTT. Its translation is CASSPPQAFPEAFF. The entire variable domain, with the rest obtained from reference TRBV18 and TRBJ1-1, is as follows: NAGVMQNPRHLVRRRGQEARLRCSPMKGHSHVYWYRQLPEEGLKFMVYLQKENIIDESGMPKERFSAEFPKEGPSILRIQQVVRGDSAAYFCASSPPQAFPEAFFGQGTRLTVV.

The rearrangement links TRBV24-1 to TRBJ2-1, with D perhaps TRBD2 (5 bases). The CDR3 is made up of 13 amino acids. Germline V gives CDR1 KGHDR, CDR2 SFDVKD. V lost 4 bases and J lost 9, with 12 bases in between. DNA of the CDR3: TGTGCCACCAGTGACCCGGGTCGGGGTGAGCAGTTCTTC. This sequence encodes CATSDPGRGEQFF.

Regarding this clonotype: An end of the junction differs from the germline gene, which may be a read error. This chain connects TRBV7-2 to TRBJ1-4, with D unclear. This CDR3 is built from 13 residues. The germline V gene encodes CDR1 SGHTA and CDR2 FQGNSA. CDR3 protein: CASSVRVNEELFF. The CDR3 DNA is TGTGCCAGCAGCGTACGAGTGAATGAAGAACTGTTTTTT.

The gene calls are TRBV3-1 and TRBJ2-7, with 8 bases identical to TRBD2. The CDR3 runs 15 residues. The ends lost 1 base at V and 3 bases at J; junction bases unmatched: 5. Germline-derived CDR1 and CDR2 are LGHDT and YNNKEL (reference sequence). The CDR3 here is CASSQGAGVYYEQYF. CDR3 coding DNA: TGTGCCAGCAGCCAAGGAGCGGGAGTATACTACGAGCAGTACTTC.

The chain joins TRBV29-1 to TRBJ2-4; D not resolved. The J call may be faulty, since TRBJ2-7 better matches the DNA end. The CDR3 length is 10 residues. Germline loops: CDR1 SQVTM, CDR2 ANQGSEA. CDR3 DNA sequence: TGCAGCGTTAAAGTCACCGAGCAGTACTTC. Its protein is CSVKVTEQYF.

The chain recombines TRBV7-2 with TRBJ1-5; no firm D call. CDR1 and CDR2 (germline): SGHTA, FQGNSA. The CDR3 sequence is 15 residues long. With 6 bases removed from V and 0 bases from J, the gap between germline ends came to 12 bases. This CDR3 reads CASRPPGDSNQPQHF. The DNA of the CDR3 is TGTGCCAGCAGACCCCCGGGAGATAGCAATCAGCCCCAGCATTTT.

The rearrangement uses TRBV6-5 and TRBJ2-7; 9 bases fit TRBD2. The CDR3 is 15 residues long. J lost 2 bases, V lost 6 bases, and 8 bases had no gene match. Germline CDR1 reads MNHEY; CDR2 reads SVGAGI. The DNA for the CDR3 is TGTGCCAGCAGCCCCCTCCCTAGCGGGACCTACGAGCAGTACTTC. Protein: CASSPLPSGTYEQYF.

The chain joins TRBV21-1 to TRBJ2-5; the table's D call, TRBD2, was not checked against the DNA. TRBV21-1 is shown as a pseudogene. The CDR3 is made up of 17 amino acids. CDR3 sequence reads: CASSKNAGMPTQETQYF. In DNA, the CDR3 is TGTGCCAGCAGCAAAAATGCGGGAATGCCAACCCAAGAGACCCAGTACTTC.

With regard to this clonotype: An end of the junction does not agree with germline; a read error may underlie this. The V gene is TRBV6-6, the J gene TRBJ1-2; TRBD1 is a possible D gene (6 bases). The germline V gene has CDR1 MNHNY and CDR2 SVGAGI (reference sequence). The CDR3 runs to 13 residues. CDR3 nucleotides: TGTGTCAGCAGCCCCTCTTGGGGGCGGGGCTACACCTTC. Its translation is CVSSPSWGRGYTF.

J is TRBJ1-1 and V is TRBV6-5; possible D gene TRBD1, 5 bases. The ends were cut back, 6 bases at V and 6 bases at J, with 14 bases in the middle. Per germline, CDR1 MNHEY and CDR2 SVGAGI. The CDR3 runs 13 residues. The CDR3 bases are TGTGCCAGCAGGGTTCCAGGGCGGCCTGAAGCTTTCTTT. Amino acid sequence: CASRVPGRPEAFF.

The chain carries TRBV7-3 and TRBJ2-7; D is possibly TRBD2 (5 bases). Trimming took off 5 bases at V and 7 bases at J, with 15 bases between the two ends. The CDR3 is 13 residues long. Germline values: CDR1 SGHTA, CDR2 FQGTGA. The CDR3 loop is CASSPSGGPEQYF. In nucleotides, the CDR3 is TGTGCCAGCAGCCCAAGCGGAGGACCGGAGCAGTACTTC.

The gene calls are TRBV7-8 and TRBJ2-1, with 10 bases matching TRBD2. The CDR3 runs to 17 residues. V gave up 2 bases and J gave up 0 bases; unmatched junction bases: 4. Looked up from germline, CDR1 is SGHVS and CDR2 is FQNEAQ. This chain's CDR3 is CASSLSPSGSSYNEQFF. The CDR3 DNA sequence: TGTGCCAGCAGCTTAAGTCCTAGCGGGAGCTCCTACAATGAGCAGTTCTTC.

This clonotype is a singleton in its sample. This chain uses TRBV27 with TRBJ2-1; the D gene is possibly TRBD2 (6 bases). This CDR3 region has 16 residues. Trimming cost V 5 bases and J 2 bases, with 16 bases left between them. Germline-derived CDR1 and CDR2 are MNHEY and SMNVEV (reference sequence). In DNA form, the CDR3 reads TGTGCCAGCAGTGTAGCTGGAGGGATTACCTACAATGAGCAGTTCTTC. Protein: CASSVAGGITYNEQFF.

This chain links TRBV20-1 with TRBJ1-5, with D unresolved. Trimming pared 5 bases from V and 2 bases from J, leaving 13 bases between. The germline gives CDR1 DFQATT, CDR2 SNEGSKA (reference sequence). This CDR3 comprises 14 residues. This CDR3 reads CSAGYGVGNQPQHF. CDR3 in DNA: TGCAGTGCTGGCTATGGGGTGGGCAATCAGCCCCAGCATTTT.

V and J are TRBV7-9 and TRBJ2-1, with 7 bases matching TRBD1. This CDR3 comprises 14 residues. Losses at the gene ends were 3 bases for V and 9 bases for J; bases not matched to a gene: 8. CDR1 is SEHNR, CDR2 FQNEAQ, per germline (reference sequence). CDR3 nucleotides: TGTGCCAGCAGCTTGGGGCAGGGGGAAGGTGAGCAGTTCTTC. Translating gives CASSLGQGEGEQFF. Full variable domain (missing parts from reference TRBV7-9 and TRBJ2-1): DTGVSQNPRHKITKRGQNVTFRCDPISEHNRLYWYRQTLGQGPEFLTYFQNEAQLEKSRLLSDRFSAERPKGSFSTLEIQRTEQGDSAMYLCASSLGQGEGEQFFGPGTRLTVL.

This chain connects TRBV25-1 to TRBJ1-2; no clear D. This CDR3 contains 12 residues. V was pared by 4 bases and J by 4 bases, with 7 bases between. CDR1 is MGHDK and CDR2 is SYGVNS in the germline V gene. The CDR3 DNA follows: TGTGCCAGCAGTGGGGGTGGCTATGGCTACACCTTC. This sequence encodes CASSGGGYGYTF.

This rearrangement joins TRBV7-2 to TRBJ2-7; D is uncertain. The ends were cut back, 3 bases at V and 5 bases at J, with 11 bases in the middle. The CDR3 runs 13 residues. Looked up from germline, CDR1 is SGHTA and CDR2 is FQGNSA. CDR3 DNA sequence: TGTGCCAGCAGCTTCAATTTTGCCAACGAGCAGTACTTC. Translation: CASSFNFANEQYF.

This clonotype has only a few counts. This chain joins TRBV12-3 or TRBV12-4 and TRBJ2-7, with D possibly being TRBD1 or TRBD2 (5 bases each). Trimming shortened V by 4 bases and J by 2 bases, and 12 bases separated the two germline ends. This CDR3 region has 14 residues. Here the CDR3 reads CASSSLGTPYEQYF. CDR3 nucleotide sequence: TGTGCCAGCAGTTCGTTAGGGACGCCCTACGAGCAGTACTTC.

The J gene is TRBJ2-3, the V gene TRBV20-1; 8 positions match TRBD2. Per the germline V gene, CDR1 is DFQATT and CDR2 is SNEGSKA (reference sequence). The CDR3 runs to 14 residues. The junction had 7 bases not matched to a gene; V was cut back by 3 bases and J by 5 bases. CDR3 in amino acids: CSASTAGGGDTQYF. CDR3 sequence (DNA): TGCAGTGCTAGCACGGCGGGAGGAGGAGATACGCAGTATTTT.

V usage is TRBV15 and J usage is TRBJ2-5; a possible D gene is TRBD2 (5 bases). The CDR3 sequence is 17 residues long. Trimming pared 0 bases from V and 2 bases from J, leaving 16 bases between. CDR1 LNHNV and CDR2 YYDKDF come from the germline V gene (reference sequence). In nucleotides, the CDR3 is TGTGCCACCAGCAGAGATCACCTCATGGGGAGTCAAGAGACCCAGTACTTC. Protein: CATSRDHLMGSQETQYF.